The sequence of this T cell receptor beta chain was determined in a study of vaccination effects on CD4 cells after COVID-19. The CDR3 consists of 15 residues. After removal of 5 bases from V and 4 bases from J, the junction contained 10 bases not matched to a gene. The germline V gene has CDR1 SQVTM and CDR2 ANQGSEA. ViraFEST expansion of antigen-specific CD4+ T cells with viral peptide pools preceded sequencing. With approximately 10 days of culture completed, CD4+ T cells were isolated. None of the vaccinated had previously contracted SARS-CoV-2, and their nucleocapsid antibodies tested negative. Cultures used around 1.8 million PBMC per well, 9.5 to 10 IU/ml IL-2 and 9.5 to 10 ug/ml peptides. In the cultures, half the medium was exchanged for IL-2 medium on days 3 and 7. Assay used: immunoSEQ multiplex PCR; TCRdb lists only in-frame clones, some missing. This table has 20,000 to 25,000 clones, approximately 70% appearing once.

About this clone itself: Antigen specificity is unknown.

The study, taken as a whole, reports: Clones from infection and from vaccination both contracted markedly late after vaccination. Early timepoints after infection were absent, and convalescent patients were few in the study.

The clonotype comes from a human donor who received a COVID-19 vaccine. The chain combines TRBV29-1 with TRBJ2-3; 9 bases line up with TRBD2. Material: CD4+ T cells from PBMCs cultured with HCoV-NL63 spike peptides, obtained before COVID-19 vaccination. The CDR3 region has the DNA TGCAGCGTTATCTGGAGCGGGGGGCTTTCAGATACGCAGTATTTT. Its translation: CSVIWSGGLSDTQYF.